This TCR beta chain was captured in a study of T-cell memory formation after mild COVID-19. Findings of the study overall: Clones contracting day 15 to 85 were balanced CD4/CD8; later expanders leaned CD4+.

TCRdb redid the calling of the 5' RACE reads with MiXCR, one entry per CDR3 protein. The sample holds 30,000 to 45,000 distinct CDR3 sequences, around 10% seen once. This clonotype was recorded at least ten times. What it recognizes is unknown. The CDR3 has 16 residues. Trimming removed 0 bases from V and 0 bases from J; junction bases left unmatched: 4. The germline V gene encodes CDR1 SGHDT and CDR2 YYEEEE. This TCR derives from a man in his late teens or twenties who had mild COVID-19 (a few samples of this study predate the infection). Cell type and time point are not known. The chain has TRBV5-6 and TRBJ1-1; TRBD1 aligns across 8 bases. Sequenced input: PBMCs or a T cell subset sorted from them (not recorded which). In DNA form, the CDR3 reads TGTGCCAGCAGCTTGGGACAGGGGTCACTGAACACTGAAGCTTTCTTT. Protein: CASSLGQGSLNTEAFF. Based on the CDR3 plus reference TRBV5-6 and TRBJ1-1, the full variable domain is DAGVTQSPTHLIKTRGQQVTLRCSPKSGHDTVSWYQQALGQGPQFIFQYYEEEERQRGNFPDRFSGHQFPNYSSELNVNALLLGDSALYLCASSLGQGSLNTEAFFGQGTRLTVV.